Following are 8 T cell receptor beta chains from one sample sequenced in a study of human T cells and chemical hapten exposure. Documented time point: patch test 1, 2 weeks after DPC sensitization. Described treatment: therapeutic diphenylcyclopropenone sensitization with weekly scalp DPC. TCRdb re-derived calls from the RACE reads in MiXCR, one entry per CDR3 protein. The sample lists more than 100,000 distinct CDR3 sequences; roughly an eighth were seen once. Specimen: whole blood, collected in connection with sensitization to the hapten diphenylcyclopropenone (DPC). These receptors came from a man aged 18-30 years with alopecia areata. Some clones in this sample may be carry-over from other donors' samples.

This clonotype has ten or more counts. V is TRBV6-6 and J is TRBJ2-7; 10 nucleotides align to TRBD1. This CDR3 is 16 amino acids long. CDR1 and CDR2 from the germline V gene are MNHNY and SVGAGI (reference sequence). With V trimmed by 0 bases and J by 5 bases, 7 bases remained unmatched. CDR3 amino acids: CASSYSRDRGADEQYF. For the CDR3, the DNA is TGTGCCAGCAGTTACTCACGGGACAGGGGTGCGGACGAGCAGTACTTC.

The rearrangement uses TRBV10-3 and TRBJ2-3; the D is unclear. The CDR3 runs to 13 residues. Trimming pared 3 bases from V and 6 bases from J, leaving 10 bases between. CDR1 and CDR2 (germline): ENHRY, SYGVKD. The CDR3 region is CAISDVGKDTQYF. The CDR3 coding sequence is TGTGCCATCAGTGATGTGGGCAAGGATACGCAGTATTTT.

This clonotype was detected only a few times. This chain connects TRBV4-1 to TRBJ2-7, with D tentatively TRBD1 or TRBD2 (5 bases each). Trimming cost V 8 bases and J 2 bases, with 16 bases left between them. Germline V gene data show CDR1 as MGHRA and CDR2 as YSYEKL. The CDR3 length is 14 residues. The CDR3 reads CASRRGPSTYEQYF. CDR3 sequence (DNA): TGCGCCAGCCGCCGGGGCCCGTCGACCTACGAGCAGTACTTC.

In this sample, this clonotype turned up a few times. This rearrangement joins TRBV6-5 to TRBJ2-2, with D uncertain. Trimming cost V 0 bases and J 3 bases, with 11 bases left between them. CDR3 length equals 16 residues. Germline V gene sequence: CDR1 MNHEY, CDR2 SVGAGI. The DNA of the CDR3 is TGTGCCAGCAGTTACTCGCTGGTATTGGACACCGGGGAGCTGTTTTTT. Encoded protein: CASSYSLVLDTGELFF.

This clonotype was counted many times. The J gene is TRBJ2-1, the V gene TRBV7-6, with D possibly TRBD1 on 6 matching bases. The CDR3 spans 14 residues. Germline CDR1 is SGHVS and CDR2 is FNYEAQ. V gave up 0 bases and J gave up 9 bases, with 12 bases separating them. This CDR3 is CASSLAGKGGEQFF. Here the CDR3 DNA reads TGTGCCAGCAGCTTAGCGGGCAAAGGGGGTGAGCAGTTCTTC.

The sample holds a few counts of this clonotype. The V and J genes are TRBV28 and TRBJ1-4, with 8 bases lining up with TRBD1. Trimming cost V 3 bases and J 8 bases; bases outside gene matches: 14. This CDR3 region has 17 residues. Germline V gene sequence: CDR1 MDHEN, CDR2 SYDVKM. CDR3 bases: TGTGCCAGCAGTTTCAGTCCCTTCGGACAGGGAGAGGAAAAACTGTTTTTT. This gives the protein CASSFSPFGQGEEKLFF. The complete variable domain, with remaining parts taken from reference TRBV28 and TRBJ1-4, reads DVKVTQSSRYLVKRTGEKVFLECVQDMDHENMFWYRQDPGLGLRLIYFSYDVKMKEKGDIPEGYSVSREKKERFSLILESASTNQTSMYLCASSFSPFGQGEEKLFFGSGTQLSVL.

CDR3: CASSIVAGTGANVLTF. In DNA form, the CDR3 reads TGTGCCAGTAGTATAGTTGCGGGTACCGGGGCCAACGTCCTGACTTTC. The V gene is TRBV19, the J gene TRBJ2-6; D is perhaps TRBD2 (5 bases). This CDR3 contains 16 residues. Trimming removed 1 base at V and 4 bases at J, with 11 bases between. Germline V gives CDR1 LNHDA, CDR2 SQIVND (reference sequence).

The V and J genes are TRBV5-1 and TRBJ2-1; unclear D gene. CDR1 is SGHRS and CDR2 is YFSETQ in the germline V gene. The CDR3 has 12 amino acids. Trimming left V 4 bases short and J 8 bases short, with 10 bases between. CDR3 nucleotides: TGCGCCAGCAGCCTCCGGGTGGATGAGCAGTTCTTC. Protein product: CASSLRVDEQFF.